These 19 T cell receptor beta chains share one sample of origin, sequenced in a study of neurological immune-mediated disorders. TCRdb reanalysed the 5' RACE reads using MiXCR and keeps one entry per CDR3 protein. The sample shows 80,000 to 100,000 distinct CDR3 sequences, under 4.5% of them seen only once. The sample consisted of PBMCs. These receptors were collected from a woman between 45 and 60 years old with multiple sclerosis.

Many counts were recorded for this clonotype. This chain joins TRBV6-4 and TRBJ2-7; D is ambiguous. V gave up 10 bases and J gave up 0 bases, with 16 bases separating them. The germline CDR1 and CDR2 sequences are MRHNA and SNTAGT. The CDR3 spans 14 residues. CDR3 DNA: TGTGCCATCGAGTGGTCTGGAAGCTCCTACGAGCAGTACTTC. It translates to CAIEWSGSSYEQYF.

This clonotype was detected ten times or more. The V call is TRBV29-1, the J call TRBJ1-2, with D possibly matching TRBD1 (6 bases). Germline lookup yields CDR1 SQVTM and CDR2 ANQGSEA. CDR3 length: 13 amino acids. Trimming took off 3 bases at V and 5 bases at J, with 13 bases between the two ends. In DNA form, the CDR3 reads TGCAGCGTTGATAGCGACAGGCTATATGGCTACACCTTC. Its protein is CSVDSDRLYGYTF. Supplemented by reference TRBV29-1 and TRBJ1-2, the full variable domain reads SAVISQKPSRDICQRGTSLTIQCQVDSQVTMMFWYRQQPGQSLTLIATANQGSEATYESGFVIDKFPISRPNLTFSTLTVSNMSPEDSSIYLCSVDSDRLYGYTFGSGTRLTVV.

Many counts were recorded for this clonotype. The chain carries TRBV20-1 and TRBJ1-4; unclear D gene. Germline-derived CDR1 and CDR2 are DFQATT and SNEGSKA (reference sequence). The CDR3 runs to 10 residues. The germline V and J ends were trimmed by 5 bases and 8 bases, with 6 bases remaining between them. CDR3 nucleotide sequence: TGCAGTGCTGCTAGGGAAAAACTGTTTTTT. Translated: CSAAREKLFF.

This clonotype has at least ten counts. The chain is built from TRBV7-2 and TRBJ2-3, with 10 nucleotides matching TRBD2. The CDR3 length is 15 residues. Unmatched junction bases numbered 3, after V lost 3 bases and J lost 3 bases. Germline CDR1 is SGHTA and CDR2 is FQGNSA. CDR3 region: CASSFPTSGTDTQYF. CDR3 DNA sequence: TGTGCCAGCAGCTTTCCGACTAGCGGGACAGATACGCAGTATTTT.

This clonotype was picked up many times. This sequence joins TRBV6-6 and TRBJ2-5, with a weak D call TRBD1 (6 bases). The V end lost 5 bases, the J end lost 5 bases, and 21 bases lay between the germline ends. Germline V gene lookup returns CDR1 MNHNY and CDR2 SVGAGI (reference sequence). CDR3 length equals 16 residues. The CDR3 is CASSKPRAGERETQYF. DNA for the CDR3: TGTGCCAGCAGTAAACCGAGGGCAGGGGAGAGGGAGACCCAGTACTTC.

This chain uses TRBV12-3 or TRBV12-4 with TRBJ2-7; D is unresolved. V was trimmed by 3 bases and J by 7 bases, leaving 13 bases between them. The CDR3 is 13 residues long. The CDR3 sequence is CASSFLGFGEQYF. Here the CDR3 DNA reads TGTGCCAGCAGTTTTTTGGGCTTCGGGGAGCAGTACTTC.

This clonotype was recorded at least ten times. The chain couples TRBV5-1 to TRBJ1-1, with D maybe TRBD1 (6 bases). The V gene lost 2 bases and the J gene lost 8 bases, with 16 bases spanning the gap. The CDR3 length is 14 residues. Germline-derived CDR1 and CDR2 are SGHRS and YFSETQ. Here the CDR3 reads CASSFQYRVEEAFF. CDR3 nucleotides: TGCGCCAGCAGCTTCCAATACAGGGTAGAAGAAGCTTTCTTT.

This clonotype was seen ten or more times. CDR3 sequence: CSPVGAGDTQYF. As DNA, the CDR3 is TGCAGTCCGGTGGGGGCGGGAGATACGCAGTATTTT. The V and J genes are TRBV20-1 and TRBJ2-3, with D possibly matching TRBD1 (6 bases). Germline CDR1 DFQATT, CDR2 SNEGSKA (reference sequence). Trimming took off 8 bases at V and 5 bases at J, with 14 bases between the two ends. The CDR3 sequence is 12 residues long.

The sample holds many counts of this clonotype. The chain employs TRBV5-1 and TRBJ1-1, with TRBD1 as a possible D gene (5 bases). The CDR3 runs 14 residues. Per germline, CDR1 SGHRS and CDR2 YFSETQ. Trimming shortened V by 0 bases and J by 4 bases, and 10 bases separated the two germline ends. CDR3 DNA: TGCGCCAGCAGCTTGGAGGGGTGGACCACTGAAGCTTTCTTT. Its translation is CASSLEGWTTEAFF. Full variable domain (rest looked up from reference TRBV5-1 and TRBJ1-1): KAGVTQTPRYLIKTRGQQVTLSCSPISGHRSVSWYQQTPGQGLQFLFEYFSETQRNKGNFPGRFSGRQFSNSRSEMNVSTLELGDSALYLCASSLEGWTTEAFFGQGTRLTVV.

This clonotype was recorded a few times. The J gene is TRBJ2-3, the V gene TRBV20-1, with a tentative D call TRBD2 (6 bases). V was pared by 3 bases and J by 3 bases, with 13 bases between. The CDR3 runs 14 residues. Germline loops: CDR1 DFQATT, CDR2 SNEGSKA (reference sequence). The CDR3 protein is CSASGGGKTDTQYF. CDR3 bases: TGCAGTGCTAGCGGTGGGGGGAAAACAGATACGCAGTATTTT.

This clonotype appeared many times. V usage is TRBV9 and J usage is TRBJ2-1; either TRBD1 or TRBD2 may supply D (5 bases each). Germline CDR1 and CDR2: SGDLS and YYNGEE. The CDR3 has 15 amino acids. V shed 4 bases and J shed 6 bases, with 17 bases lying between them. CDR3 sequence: CASSPWDGVRNEQFF. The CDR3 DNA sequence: TGTGCCAGCAGCCCCTGGGACGGAGTACGCAATGAGCAGTTCTTC.

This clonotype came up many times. The CDR3 loop is CASSRDSRYNEQFF. The CDR3 nucleotides are TGTGCCAGCAGCCGGGACAGTCGCTACAATGAGCAGTTCTTC. The chain has TRBV7-9 and TRBJ2-1; TRBD1 matches 7 bases. V shed 5 bases, J shed 3 bases, and the junction held 4 bases outside the gene matches. The length of the CDR3 is 14 residues. The germline V gene encodes CDR1 SEHNR and CDR2 FQNEAQ (reference sequence).

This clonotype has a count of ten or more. The DNA of the CDR3 is TGTGCCAGCAGTCATGAGGGGATAGAAGCTTTCTTT. It specifies CASSHEGIEAFF. This rearrangement joins TRBV12-3 or TRBV12-4 to TRBJ1-1; a weak D match, TRBD1 (5 bases). CDR3 length equals 12 residues. The V and J ends lost 5 bases and 8 bases respectively, with 12 bases between them.

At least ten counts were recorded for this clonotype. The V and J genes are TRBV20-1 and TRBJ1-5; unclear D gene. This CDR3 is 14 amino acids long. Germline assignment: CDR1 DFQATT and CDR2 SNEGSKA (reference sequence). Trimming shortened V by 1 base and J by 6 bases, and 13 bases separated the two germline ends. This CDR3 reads CSARGRVDTQPQHF. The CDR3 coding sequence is TGCAGTGCTAGAGGAAGGGTAGACACTCAGCCCCAGCATTTT.

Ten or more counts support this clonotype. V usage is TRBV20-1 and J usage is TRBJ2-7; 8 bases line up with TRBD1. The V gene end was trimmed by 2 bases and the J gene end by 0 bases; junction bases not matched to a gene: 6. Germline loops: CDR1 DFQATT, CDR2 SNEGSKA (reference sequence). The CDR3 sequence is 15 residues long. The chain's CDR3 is CSARSDRGSSYEQYF. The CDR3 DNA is TGCAGTGCTAGATCCGACAGGGGAAGCTCCTACGAGCAGTACTTC.

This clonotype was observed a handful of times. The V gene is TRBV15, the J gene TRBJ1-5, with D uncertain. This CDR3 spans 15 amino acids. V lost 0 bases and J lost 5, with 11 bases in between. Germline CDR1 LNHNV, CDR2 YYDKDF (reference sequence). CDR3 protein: CATSRDQNGYQPQHF. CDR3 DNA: TGTGCCACCAGCAGAGATCAAAACGGGTATCAGCCCCAGCATTTT. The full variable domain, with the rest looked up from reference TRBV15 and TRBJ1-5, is DAMVIQNPRYQVTQFGKPVTLSCSQTLNHNVMYWYQQKSSQAPKLLFHYYDKDFNNEADTPDNFQSRRPNTSFCFLDIRSPGLGDTAMYLCATSRDQNGYQPQHFGDGTRLSIL.

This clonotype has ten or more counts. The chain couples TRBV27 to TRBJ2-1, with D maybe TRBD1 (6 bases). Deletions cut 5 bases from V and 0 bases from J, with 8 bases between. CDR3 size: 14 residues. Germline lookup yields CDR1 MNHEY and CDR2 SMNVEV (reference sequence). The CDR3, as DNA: TGTGCCAGCAGTCGACAGGACTCCTACAATGAGCAGTTCTTC. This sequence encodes CASSRQDSYNEQFF.

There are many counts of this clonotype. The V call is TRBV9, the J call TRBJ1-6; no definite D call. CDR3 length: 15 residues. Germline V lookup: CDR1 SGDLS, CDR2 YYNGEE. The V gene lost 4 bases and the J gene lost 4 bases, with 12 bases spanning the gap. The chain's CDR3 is CASSPRDSYNSPLHF. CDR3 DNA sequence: TGTGCCAGCAGCCCCCGGGATTCGTATAATTCACCCCTCCACTTT.

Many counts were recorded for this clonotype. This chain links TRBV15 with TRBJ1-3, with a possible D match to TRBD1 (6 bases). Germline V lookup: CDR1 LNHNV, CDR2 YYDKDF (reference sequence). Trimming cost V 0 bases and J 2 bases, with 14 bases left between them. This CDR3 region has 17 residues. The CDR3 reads CATSRESLDSAGNTIYF. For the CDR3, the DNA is TGTGCCACCAGCAGAGAAAGCTTGGACAGCGCTGGAAACACCATATATTTT. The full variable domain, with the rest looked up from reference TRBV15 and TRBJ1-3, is DAMVIQNPRYQVTQFGKPVTLSCSQTLNHNVMYWYQQKSSQAPKLLFHYYDKDFNNEADTPDNFQSRRPNTSFCFLDIRSPGLGDTAMYLCATSRESLDSAGNTIYFGEGSWLTVV.